This TCR beta chain was identified during a study of identical twins. This clonotype was detected many times. Its antigen is not identified. Healthy Caucasians provided all donations. Study-wide points: Fewer insertions characterized abundant cord blood beta clonotypes, whereas memory repertoires showed none.

TCRdb re-called the 5' RACE reads with MiXCR, one entry per CDR3 protein. The table shows 350,000 to 450,000 distinct CDR3 sequences, with around 20% occurring only once. The ends were cut back, 6 bases at V and 6 bases at J, with 19 bases in the middle. This CDR3 region has 14 residues. CDR1 is DFQATT, CDR2 SNEGSKA, per germline (reference sequence). This TCR was recovered from a man aged 45-65 years in good health. Material for sequencing was naive T cells sorted from blood. This rearrangement joins TRBV20-1 to TRBJ2-3; weak D call: TRBD1 (5 bases). The chain's CDR3 is CSAPRAGPWDTQYF. CDR3 nucleotide sequence: TGCAGTGCCCCCAGGGCAGGACCTTGGGATACGCAGTATTTT.